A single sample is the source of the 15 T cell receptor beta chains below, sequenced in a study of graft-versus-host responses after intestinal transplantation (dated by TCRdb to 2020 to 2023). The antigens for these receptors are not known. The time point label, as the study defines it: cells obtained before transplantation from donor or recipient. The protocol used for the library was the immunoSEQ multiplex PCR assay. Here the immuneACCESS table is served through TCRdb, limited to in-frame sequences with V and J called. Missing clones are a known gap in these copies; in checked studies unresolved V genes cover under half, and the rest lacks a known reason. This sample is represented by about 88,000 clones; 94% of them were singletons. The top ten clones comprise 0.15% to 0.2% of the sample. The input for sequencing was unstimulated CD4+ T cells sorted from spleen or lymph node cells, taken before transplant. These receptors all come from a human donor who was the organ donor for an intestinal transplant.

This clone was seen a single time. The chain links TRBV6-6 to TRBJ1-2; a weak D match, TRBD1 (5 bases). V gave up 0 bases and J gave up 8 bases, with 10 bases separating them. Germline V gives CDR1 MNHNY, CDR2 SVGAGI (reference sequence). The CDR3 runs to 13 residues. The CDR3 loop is CASSYSSGAGYTF. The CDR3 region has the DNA TGTGCCAGCAGTTACTCGAGCGGGGCAGGCTACACCTTC.

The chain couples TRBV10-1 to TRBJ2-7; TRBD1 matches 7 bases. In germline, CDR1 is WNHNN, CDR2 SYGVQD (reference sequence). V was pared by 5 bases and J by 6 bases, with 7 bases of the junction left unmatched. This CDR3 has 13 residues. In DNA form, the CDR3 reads TGCGCCAGCAGTCCCCGACAGGGATCCGAGCAGTACTTC. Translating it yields CASSPRQGSEQYF.

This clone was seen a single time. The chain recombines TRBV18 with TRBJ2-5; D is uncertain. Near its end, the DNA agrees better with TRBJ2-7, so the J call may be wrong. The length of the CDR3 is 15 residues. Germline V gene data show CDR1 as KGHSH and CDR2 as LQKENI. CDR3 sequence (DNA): TGTGCCAGCTCACCCGACAAGAGAAGCTCCTACGAGCAGTACTTC. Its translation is CASSPDKRSSYEQYF.

The CDR3 is CASSIAWGSYEQYF. The CDR3 DNA sequence: TGTGCCAGTAGTATTGCCTGGGGATCCTACGAGCAGTACTTC. The rearrangement joins TRBV19 to TRBJ2-7; no clear D. This CDR3 is 14 amino acids long. Germline assignment: CDR1 LNHDA and CDR2 SQIVND (reference sequence). Trimming took off 3 bases at V and 1 base at J, with 10 bases between the two ends.

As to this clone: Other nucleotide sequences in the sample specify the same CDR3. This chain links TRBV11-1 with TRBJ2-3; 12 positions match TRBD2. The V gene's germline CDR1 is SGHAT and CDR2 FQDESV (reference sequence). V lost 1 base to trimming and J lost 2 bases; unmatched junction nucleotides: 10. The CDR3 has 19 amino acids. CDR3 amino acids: CASSLGWRTSGANTDTQYF. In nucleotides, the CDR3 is TGTGCCAGCAGCTTAGGATGGAGGACTAGCGGGGCCAACACAGATACGCAGTATTTT.

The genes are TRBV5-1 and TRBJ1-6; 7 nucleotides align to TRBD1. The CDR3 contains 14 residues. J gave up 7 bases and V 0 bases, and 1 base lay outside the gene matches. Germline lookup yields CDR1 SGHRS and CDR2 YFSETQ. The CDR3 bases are TGCGCCAGCAGCTTGGAAGGGGGCAATTCACCCCTCCACTTT. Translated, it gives CASSLEGGNSPLHF.

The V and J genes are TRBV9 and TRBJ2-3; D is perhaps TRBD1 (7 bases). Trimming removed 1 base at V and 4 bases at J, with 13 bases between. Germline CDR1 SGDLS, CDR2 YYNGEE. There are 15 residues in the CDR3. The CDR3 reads CASSVRGGGADTQYF. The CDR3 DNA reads TGTGCCAGCAGCGTACGAGGGGGCGGGGCAGATACGCAGTATTTT.

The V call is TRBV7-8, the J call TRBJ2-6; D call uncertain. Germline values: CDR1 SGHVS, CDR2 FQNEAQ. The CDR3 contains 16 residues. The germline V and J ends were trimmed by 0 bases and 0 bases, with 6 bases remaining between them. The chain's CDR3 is CASSLALLSGANVLTF. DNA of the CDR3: TGTGCCAGCAGCTTAGCATTGCTCTCTGGGGCCAACGTCCTGACTTTC.

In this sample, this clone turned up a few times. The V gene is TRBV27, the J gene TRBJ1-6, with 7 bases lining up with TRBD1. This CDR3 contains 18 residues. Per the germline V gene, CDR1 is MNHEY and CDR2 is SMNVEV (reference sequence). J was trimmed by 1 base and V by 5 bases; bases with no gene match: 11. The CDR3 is CASSRSSTGLSYNSPLHF. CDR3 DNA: TGTGCCAGCAGTCGGTCCTCGACAGGGTTATCCTATAATTCACCCCTCCACTTT.

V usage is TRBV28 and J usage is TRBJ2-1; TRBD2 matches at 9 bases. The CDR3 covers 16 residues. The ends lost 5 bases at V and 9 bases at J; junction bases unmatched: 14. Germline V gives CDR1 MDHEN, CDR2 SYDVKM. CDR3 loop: CASSLQGGGAPFEQFF. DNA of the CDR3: TGTGCCAGCAGTCTTCAAGGCGGGGGGGCCCCGTTTGAGCAGTTCTTC. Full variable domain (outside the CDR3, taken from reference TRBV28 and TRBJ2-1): DVKVTQSSRYLVKRTGEKVFLECVQDMDHENMFWYRQDPGLGLRLIYFSYDVKMKEKGDIPEGYSVSREKKERFSLILESASTNQTSMYLCASSLQGGGAPFEQFFGPGTRLTVL.

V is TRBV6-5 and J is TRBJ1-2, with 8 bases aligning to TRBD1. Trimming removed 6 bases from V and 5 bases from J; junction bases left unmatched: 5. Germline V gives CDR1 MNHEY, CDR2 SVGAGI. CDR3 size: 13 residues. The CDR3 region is CASRRQGQYGYTF. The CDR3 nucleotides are TGTGCCAGCAGGAGACAGGGGCAATATGGCTACACCTTC.

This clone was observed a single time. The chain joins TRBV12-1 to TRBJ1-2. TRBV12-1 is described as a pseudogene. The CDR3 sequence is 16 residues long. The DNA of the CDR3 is TGTGCCAGCAGCTTTAGGTGGGAGCGGAATACCTATGGCTACACCTTC. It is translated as CASSFRWERNTYGYTF.

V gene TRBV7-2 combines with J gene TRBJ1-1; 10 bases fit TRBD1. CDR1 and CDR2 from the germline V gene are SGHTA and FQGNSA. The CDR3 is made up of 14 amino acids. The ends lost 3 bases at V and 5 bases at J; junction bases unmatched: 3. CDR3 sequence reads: CASSFTDRGTEAFF. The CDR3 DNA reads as TGTGCCAGCAGCTTTACGGACAGGGGGACTGAAGCTTTCTTT.

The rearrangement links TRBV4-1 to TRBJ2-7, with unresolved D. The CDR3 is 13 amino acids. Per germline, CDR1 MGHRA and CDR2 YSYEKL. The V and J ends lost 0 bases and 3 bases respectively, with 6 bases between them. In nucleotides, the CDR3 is TGCGCCAGCAGCCAAGAAGGCAGCTACGAGCAGTACTTC. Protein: CASSQEGSYEQYF.

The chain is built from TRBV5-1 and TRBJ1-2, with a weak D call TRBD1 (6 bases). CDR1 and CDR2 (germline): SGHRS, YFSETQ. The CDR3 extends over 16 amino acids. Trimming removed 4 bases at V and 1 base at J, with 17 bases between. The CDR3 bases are TGCGCCAGCAGCACCTCCGGGACATCTAATAACTATGGCTACACCTTC. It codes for CASSTSGTSNNYGYTF.